Sequencing of this T cell receptor (beta chain) was carried out in a study of control samples from healthy donors and cancer patients. The germline CDR1 and CDR2 sequences are LNHDA and SQIVND (reference sequence). There are 13 residues in the CDR3. V lost 5 bases and J lost 8, with 12 bases in between. The assay was immunoSEQ multiplex PCR, and TCRdb's table has in-frame clones only and misses some. The data hold roughly 100,000 clones, with 92% observed a single time. Sequenced sample: blood. The clonotype originates from a human donor in good health. The donor label of this sample is uncertain. The V and J genes are TRBV19 and TRBJ1-4; possible D gene TRBD1, 5 bases. Here the CDR3 DNA reads TGTGCCAGTAGTCAGGGAAGGGGAGAAAAACTGTTTTTT. It encodes CASSQGRGEKLFF.